This TCR beta chain was sequenced in a study of blood T cell repertoires in COVID-19. The repertoire was sequenced with immunoSEQ multiplex PCR; TCRdb's copy has only in-frame clones and lacks some. The data contain tens of thousands of clones, roughly four fifths of them seen just once; the ten biggest clones take up roughly 2.6%. This CDR3 contains 16 residues. Trimming cost V 7 bases and J 4 bases; bases outside gene matches: 9. Germline CDR1 and CDR2: ENHRY and SYGVKD. Sequencing was carried out using peripheral blood. V and J are TRBV10-3 and TRBJ2-7, with 14 bases that match TRBD2. The clonotype originates from a woman aged 55-69 years with acute or convalescent COVID-19. CDR3 region: CAIMYQGTSGSYEQYF. CDR3 in DNA: TGTGCCATCATGTATCAGGGGACTAGCGGGAGTTACGAGCAGTACTTC.